These 6 T cell receptor beta chains originate from one sample sequenced in a study of control samples from healthy donors and cancer patients. TCRdb's table, derived via immunoSEQ multiplex PCR, lists solely in-frame clones and lacks some. In the table there are about 20,000 clones, around nine tenths of which are singletons. The material sequenced was PBMCs. The receptors here all came from a woman in her sixties with head and neck cancer.

The J gene is TRBJ2-2, the V gene TRBV19, with TRBD2 matching 9 bases. V gave up 9 bases and J gave up 4 bases; unmatched junction bases: 15. CDR1 is LNHDA and CDR2 is SQIVND in the germline V gene (reference sequence). This CDR3 is built from 17 residues. The CDR3 sequence is CASAGVRLAATTGELFF. The CDR3 DNA is TGTGCCAGCGCGGGAGTGCGACTAGCGGCCACCACCGGGGAGCTGTTTTTT. Full variable domain (outside the CDR3, taken from reference TRBV19 and TRBJ2-2): DGGITQSPKYLFRKEGQNVTLSCEQNLNHDAMYWYRQDPGQGLRLIYYSQIVNDFQKGDIAEGYSVSREKKESFPLTVTSAQKNPTAFYLCASAGVRLAATTGELFFGEGSRLTVL.

V usage is TRBV28 and J usage is TRBJ2-7, with TRBD1 identical over 7 bases. CDR3 size: 14 residues. The germline gives CDR1 MDHEN, CDR2 SYDVKM. J lost 2 bases, V lost 2 bases, and 3 bases had no gene match. CDR3 sequence (DNA): TGTGCCAGCAGTTTAGTCCAGGGGGCCTACGAGCAGTACTTC. It is translated as CASSLVQGAYEQYF.

The rearrangement uses TRBV2 and TRBJ2-7, with unresolved D. CDR1 is SNHLY, CDR2 FYNNEI, per germline. The V gene lost 1 base and the J gene lost 2 bases, with 15 bases spanning the gap. The CDR3 totals 16 residues. This chain's CDR3 is CASSEEARLPTYEQYF. The DNA for the CDR3 is TGTGCCAGCAGTGAAGAGGCAAGGCTCCCTACCTACGAGCAGTACTTC. The variable domain in full, with the rest retrieved from reference TRBV2 and TRBJ2-7, is EPEVTQTPSHQVTQMGQEVILRCVPISNHLYFYWYRQILGQKVEFLVSFYNNEISEKSEIFDDQFSVERPDGSNFTLKIRSTKLEDSAMYFCASSEEARLPTYEQYFGPGTRLTVT.

This clone appeared a few times. The gene calls are TRBV5-1 and TRBJ2-5; maybe TRBD1 (5 bases). Germline-derived CDR1 and CDR2 are SGHRS and YFSETQ. The CDR3 sequence is 14 residues long. Trimming left V 1 base short and J 1 base short, with 8 bases between. CDR3 sequence (DNA): TGCGCCAGCAGCTTGAAAGGGGCCCAAGAGACCCAGTACTTC. Translation gives CASSLKGAQETQYF.

The chain combines TRBV7-9 with TRBJ2-7, with D tentatively TRBD1 or TRBD2 (6 bases each). Trimming cost V 8 bases and J 6 bases, with 11 bases left between them. CDR3 length: 11 residues. In germline, CDR1 is SEHNR, CDR2 FQNEAQ (reference sequence). The DNA of the CDR3 is TGTGCCAGCGAGGGGGGTAGCGAGCAGTACTTC. This codes for CASEGGSEQYF. The full variable domain, in which reference TRBV7-9 and TRBJ2-7 provide the parts outside the CDR3, is DTGVSQNPRHKITKRGQNVTFRCDPISEHNRLYWYRQTLGQGPEFLTYFQNEAQLEKSRLLSDRFSAERPKGSFSTLEIQRTEQGDSAMYLCASEGGSEQYFGPGTRLTVT.

DNA for the CDR3: TGTGCCAGCAGCTCCAGGTCGAACACTGAAGCTTTCTTT. It yields the protein CASSSRSNTEAFF. The chain uses TRBV11-2 and TRBJ1-1, with unresolved D. Trimming took off 4 bases at V and 1 base at J, with 7 bases between the two ends. The CDR3 is made up of 13 amino acids. Germline V gene data show CDR1 as SGHAT and CDR2 as FQNNGV.